This T cell receptor (beta chain) originates from a study of shared clonotypes between healthy human individuals. Study-level points and caveats: The generation probabilities recorded for non-shared clonotypes fell below those of clonotypes shared by all four donors.

Germline V gives CDR1 MGHDK, CDR2 SYGVNS. J lost 4 bases, V lost 4 bases, and 4 bases had no gene match. The CDR3 contains 14 residues. On this clone: The target antigen is unknown.

Repertoires were generated with immunoSEQ multiplex PCR, while TCRdb's copy carries only in-frame clones and drops some. Of roughly 2 million clones listed, 90% to 97% are singletons. The V and J genes are TRBV25-1 and TRBJ1-5; 7 positions agree with TRBD1. This sequence originates from a man younger than 35 in good health. The sequenced material came from naive CD4+ T cells sorted from blood. The subset here: CD45RA+ positively selected. The CDR3 sequence is CASSGKQGNQPQHF. The CDR3 bases are TGTGCCAGCAGTGGAAAACAGGGGAATCAGCCCCAGCATTTT. Complete variable domain (other parts from reference TRBV25-1 and TRBJ1-5): EADIYQTPRYLVIGTGKKITLECSQTMGHDKMYWYQQDPGMELHLIHYSYGVNSTEKGDLSSESTVSRIRTEHFPLTLESARPSHTSQYLCASSGKQGNQPQHFGDGTRLSIL.